This TCR beta chain was recorded in a study of T cell responses to AZD1222 COVID-19 vaccine. Between the trimmed V and J ends, which lost 6 bases and 1 base, there was a span of 19 bases. Germline CDR1 reads MDHEN; CDR2 reads SYDVKM. The CDR3 spans 17 residues. About this clone itself: Its antigen is currently unknown.

Whole-study results and caveats: Repertoires were sampled only after the peak T cell response. Clonal diversity may have been underestimated, and the donors were mostly white British, with more females than males.

Assay: immunoSEQ multiplex PCR; the TCRdb copy retains only in-frame clones and omits some. Among fewer than 95,000 clones listed, 89% were seen once. Sequencing was performed on peripheral blood, taken 28 days after the second AZD1222 dose. The sequence came from an adult who received the AZD1222 COVID-19 vaccine. The rearrangement links TRBV28 to TRBJ1-5; possible D gene TRBD1, 6 bases. CDR3 coding DNA: TGTGCCAGCAGAACGACAATACAGGGACCGAGCAATCAGCCCCAGCATTTT. Amino acid sequence: CASRTTIQGPSNQPQHF.